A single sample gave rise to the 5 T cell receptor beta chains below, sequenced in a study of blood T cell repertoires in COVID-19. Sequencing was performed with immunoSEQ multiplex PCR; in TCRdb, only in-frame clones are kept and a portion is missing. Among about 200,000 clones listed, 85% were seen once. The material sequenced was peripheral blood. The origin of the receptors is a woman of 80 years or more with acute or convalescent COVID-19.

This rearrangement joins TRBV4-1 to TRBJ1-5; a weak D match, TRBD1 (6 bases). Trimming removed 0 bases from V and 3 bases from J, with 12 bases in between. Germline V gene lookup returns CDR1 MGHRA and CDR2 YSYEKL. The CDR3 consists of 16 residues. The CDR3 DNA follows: TGCGCCAGCAGCCAAGAAGGGGGGGTGACCAATCAGCCCCAGCATTTT. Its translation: CASSQEGGVTNQPQHF.

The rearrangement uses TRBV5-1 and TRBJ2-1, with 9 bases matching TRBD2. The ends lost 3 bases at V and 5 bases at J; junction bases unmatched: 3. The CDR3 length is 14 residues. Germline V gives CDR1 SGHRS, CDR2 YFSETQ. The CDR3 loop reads CASSWPSGNNEQFF. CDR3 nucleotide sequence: TGCGCCAGCAGCTGGCCTAGCGGGAACAATGAGCAGTTCTTC.

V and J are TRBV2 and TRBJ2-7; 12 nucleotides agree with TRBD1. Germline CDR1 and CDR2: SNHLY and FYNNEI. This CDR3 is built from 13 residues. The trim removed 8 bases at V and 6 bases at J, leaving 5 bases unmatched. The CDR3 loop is CASAGTGGAEQYF. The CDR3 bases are TGTGCCAGCGCTGGGACAGGGGGCGCCGAGCAGTACTTC.

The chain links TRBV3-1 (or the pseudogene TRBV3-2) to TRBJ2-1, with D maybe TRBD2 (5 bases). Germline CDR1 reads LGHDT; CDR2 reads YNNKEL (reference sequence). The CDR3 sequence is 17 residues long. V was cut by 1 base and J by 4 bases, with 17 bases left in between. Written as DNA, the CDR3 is TGTGCCAGCAGCCAAGTTTTCTTTGCGGGTTCTTACAATGAGCAGTTCTTC. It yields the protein CASSQVFFAGSYNEQFF.

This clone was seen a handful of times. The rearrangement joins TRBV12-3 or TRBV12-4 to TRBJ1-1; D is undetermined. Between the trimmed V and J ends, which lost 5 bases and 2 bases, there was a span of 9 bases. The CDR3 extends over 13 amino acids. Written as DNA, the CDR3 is TGTGCCAGCAGTAATGGACTTAACACTGAAGCTTTCTTT. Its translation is CASSNGLNTEAFF.